This T cell receptor beta chain was observed in a study of post-analysis software for immune sequencing data. Overall study: Patients with relapsing-remitting, secondary progressive and progressive-relapsing multiple sclerosis courses were all represented.

Study-wide points: The study found significantly lower normalized Chao1 diversity in multiple sclerosis patients than in controls. When patients were compared with controls, five TRBV segments were more frequent, TRBV5-6, TRBV5-1 and TRBV20-1 among them.

This clonotype was seen more than once but under ten times. Antigen specificity is unknown. The CDR3 sequence is 12 residues long. V was shortened by 6 bases and J by 5 bases, with 9 bases between the two germline ends. Unique molecular identifiers tagged the TCR beta cDNA libraries. The source material, roughly 0.9 to 11 million T cells, gave rise to about 520,000 cDNA molecules. TCRdb re-analysed the PCR reads in MiXCR, keeping a single row per CDR3 protein. The sample includes approximately 770,000 distinct CDR3 sequences, just over 45% of them seen just once. The clonotype was recovered from a girl aged 5-17 years with multiple sclerosis. The chain is built from TRBV12-3 or TRBV12-4 and TRBJ2-3; D remains ambiguous. The source material was blood. CDR3 bases: TGTGCCAGCAGGAACCCGAGAGATACGCAGTATTTT. It specifies CASRNPRDTQYF.